The following is a T cell receptor beta chain sequence with its context. Its antigen is not known. Each donor provided at least one pre-ART PBMC sample and at least two post-ART PBMC samples. Germline CDR1 MNHEY, CDR2 SVGAGI. The ends lost 6 bases at V and 8 bases at J; junction bases unmatched: 11. The CDR3 runs to 15 residues. The assay, immunoSEQ v3.0, was run at survey level. Produced via immunoSEQ multiplex PCR; TCRdb's table is partial and in-frame only. The data contain fewer than 30,000 clones, approximately 83% of them seen just once; the ten biggest clones take up around 5.1%. The data belong to a study of long-term antiretroviral therapy in people with HIV. General study findings and limits: CDR3 lengths in HIV samples spanned a narrower range than controls. Blood dates from the mid-2000s to the late 2010s, possibly under older ART regimens. The study found that diversity rose after ART but stayed below transplant donor controls.

The J gene is TRBJ1-4, the V gene TRBV6-5; 8 bases are a match to TRBD1. The sample consisted of unsorted PBMCs, taken 0.7 years before starting antiretroviral therapy. The sequence was obtained from a man aged 25-45 years with HIV. CDR3 amino acids: CASRHQGARGEKLFF. CDR3 nucleotides: TGTGCCAGCAGACACCAGGGGGCGCGCGGCGAAAAACTGTTTTTT.